The clone carrying this TCR beta chain was counted only a few times. Its antigen is as yet unknown. Sequencing libraries made from TCR beta cDNA carried unique molecular identifiers. Input of roughly 1 to 11 million T cells yielded 500,000 to 550,000 cDNA molecules. TCRdb independently ran MiXCR on the PCR reads; one entry per CDR3 protein. The sample consists of about 170,000 distinct CDR3 sequences, around 30% of them appearing once. Per the germline V gene, CDR1 is SNHLY and CDR2 is FYNNEI. J lost 6 bases, V lost 1 base, and 7 bases had no gene match. This CDR3 has 16 residues. The data belong to a study of post-analysis software for immune sequencing data. Looking at the study overall: Relapsing-remitting, secondary progressive and progressive-relapsing forms of multiple sclerosis all featured among disease courses. Findings and limits, study-wide: Patients showed TRBV5-6, TRBV5-1 and TRBV20-1 among a few TRBV segments more frequent than in controls. Samples prepared in the same batch strongly co-clustered by F measure. Diversity measured as normalized Chao1 was significantly lower in multiple sclerosis patients than in controls.

The rearrangement joins TRBV2 to TRBJ2-7, with TRBD2 identical over 12 bases. Sequencing input: blood. This receptor was taken from a girl aged 5 to 17 with multiple sclerosis. CDR3 sequence: CASSEGLAGGIFEQYF. CDR3 DNA: TGTGCCAGCAGTGAAGGGCTAGCGGGAGGGATCTTCGAGCAGTACTTC.